The sequence of this T cell receptor beta chain was determined in a study of T cell repertoires in cytomegalovirus infection (dated by TCRdb to between 2017 and 2020). For the wider study: Peptide stimulations targeted recently identified HLA-C-restricted CMV epitopes, whose presentation resists viral immunomodulation, together with well-studied HLA-B-restricted epitopes. The HLA type of each donor mattered for the analysis, because public TCR beta signatures pointed to carriage of CMV infection along with the matching HLA type. What the study reported, not specific to this receptor: In both this cohort and an independent roughly 400-donor cohort, the cumulative frequency of public TCR beta family members distinguished carriers of CMV infection plus the relevant HLA type. The ex vivo response was dominated by HLA-C-restricted CMV-specific TCR beta clonotypes, which also provided the single most frequent clonotype in two of eight donors.

TCRdb lists the instrument as Illumina HiSeq 1500. TCRdb redid the processing of the public reads, applying fastp at Q25 and MiXCR, and retained in-frame beta chains. Rows merge per CDR3 protein into single entries with the most common DNA and genes. This sample lists about 740,000 distinct CDR3 sequences; 33% were detected once. The top ten constitute roughly 20% of the sample. A word on this clonotype: Which antigen it targets is not known. Nothing much larger sits one base from this clone, and base qualities are not available.

The treatment or condition label here, explained by the study, means: in vitro stimulation with specific CMV peptide epitopes to enrich CMV-specific T cells. V gives up 1 base and J gives up 8 bases, and the segment between their germline ends measures 14 bases. Taken from cysteine to phenylalanine, the CDR3 has 15 residues. Only CDR3 DNA is held: 45 bases, read in frame from base 1. CDR1 is given as SEHNR and CDR2 as FQNEAQ, both from the germline V gene (reference sequence). The chain is encoded by TRBV7-9 joined to TRBJ1-4, with TRBD1 perhaps the D gene, on 6 matching bases. The source is a human donor in good health (CMV status not recorded). Some clones in this sample may be carry-over from other donors' samples. The sequencing here drew on cultured PBMCs, taken from culture after CMV antigen stimulation. The CDR3: CASSLDRTVSEKLFF. In nucleotides, the sequence is TGTGCCAGCAGCTTAGACCGGACAGTGTCCGAAAAACTGTTTTTT.